This TCR beta chain originates from a study of T cells in Graves' hyperthyroidism and ophthalmopathy. Study-wide findings and caveats: Blood held most thyroid clonotypes expanded above 0.001 frequency.

This clonotype occurred a few times. Its antigen remains unknown. Amplification yielded TCR beta CDR3 regions, with RNA transcripts as the source. A set of HTBI primers served as the primers for a first-round RT-PCR of the TCR CDR3. TCRdb called the multiplex PCR reads again in MiXCR, with one record for every CDR3 protein. Of under 300,000 distinct CDR3 sequences detected, 22% appear once; the ten largest clones hold over 55%. The CDR3 sequence is 14 residues long. V lost 0 bases, J lost 9 bases, and 14 bases lay in between. CDR1 and CDR2 (germline): MNHEY, SVGAGI. The gene calls are TRBV6-5 and TRBJ2-5; the D is unclear. The sample taken for sequencing was blood. The clonotype comes from a man aged 25-45 years with Graves' ophthalmopathy. The CDR3 protein is CASSYSMPSASQYF. CDR3 in DNA: TGTGCCAGCAGTTACTCGATGCCCAGCGCGTCCCAGTACTTC.